The T cell receptor beta chain under discussion was sequenced for a study of shared clonotypes between healthy human individuals. Sequencing used immunoSEQ multiplex PCR; TCRdb keeps in-frame clones, though not all of them. Of about 2.4 million clones listed, roughly 93% are singletons. Study findings and constraints: Some naive CD4 clonotypes, 4.5% to 5.5%, turned up in common across several donors. The genetic and exposure-history diversity represented was limited by few donors. The researchers took only blood, and tissue repertoires probably look different.

V shed 3 bases, J shed 7 bases, and the junction held 6 bases outside the gene matches. The CDR3 is made up of 14 amino acids. CDR1 SGHNT and CDR2 YYREEE come from the germline V gene (reference sequence). A word on this clone: The antigen is unknown.

Material: naive CD4+ T cells from PBMCs. Subset: CD45RA+ positively selected. The chain joins TRBV5-4 to TRBJ1-4; 7 bases align to TRBD1. The TCR was taken from a man aged 18-30 years in good health. Some clones in this sample may be carry-over from other donors' samples. The CDR3 nucleotides are TGTGCCAGCAGCTCCGGGACAGACGCTGAAAAACTGTTTTTT. Translation gives CASSSGTDAEKLFF.